This TCR beta chain stems from a study of blood T cell repertoires in COVID-19. Across the study: Sites across the United States, Italy and Spain contributed samples from acute and convalescent COVID-19.

Germline values: CDR1 SGHRS, CDR2 YFSETQ. The V gene end was trimmed by 1 base and the J gene end by 5 bases; junction bases not matched to a gene: 5. The CDR3 consists of 16 residues. Authors' processing steps: Cell counts per sample came from amplifying reference gene primers. The assay was immunoSEQ multiplex PCR, and TCRdb's table has in-frame clones only and misses some. V and J calls and clone size come straight from that table; D and trimming were deduced from the DNA. The data contain roughly 360,000 clones, about 90% of them singletons. Participants were aged about 18 to 100 years, lived in 20 to 30 US areas, and enrolled virtually. Recovered status applied to Cohort 3 donors who had two consecutive negative PCRs. It also applied to those with clearance or with symptom resolution.

This sequence was found in a man aged 25-45 years who had recovered from COVID-19. The chain employs TRBV5-1 and TRBJ2-2; 10 nucleotides match TRBD2. Source material: PBMCs or T cells enriched from blood (not recorded which). The CDR3 is CASSLQGLASTGELFF. For the CDR3, the DNA is TGCGCCAGCAGCTTGCAGGGACTAGCGTCGACCGGGGAGCTGTTTTTT.